This is a list of T cell receptor beta chains from one sample in a study of radiotherapy plus CTLA-4 blockade in lung cancer. Sequenced by immunoSEQ multiplex PCR; TCRdb stores in-frame clones only, minus some. In the table there are tens of thousands of clones, 73% of which are singletons. This sample comprised peripheral blood, obtained from a patient treated with radiotherapy plus ipilimumab. The receptor set was obtained from a human donor with non-small cell lung cancer who had a complete response to radiotherapy plus ipilimumab. The CDR3 runs from the conserved cysteine through the conserved F or W. The D gene is left open where the match is weak.

V gene: TRBV6-1
J gene: TRBJ1-1
D gene: TRBD1
CDR3 protein: CASRHGQGRTEAFF
CDR3 DNA: TGTGCCAGCAGACACGGACAGGGTCGGACTGAAGCTTTCTTT

V gene: TRBV4-1
J gene: TRBJ2-1
D gene: NA
CDR3 protein: CASSHVDLISYNEQFF
CDR3 DNA: TGCGCCAGCAGCCACGTGGACTTAATATCCTACAATGAGCAGTTCTTC

V gene: TRBV28
J gene: TRBJ2-7
D gene: NA
CDR3 protein: CASNSGTYEQYF
CDR3 DNA: TGTGCCAGCAACTCCGGGACCTACGAGCAGTACTTC

V gene: TRBV2
J gene: TRBJ2-1
D gene: TRBD2
CDR3 protein: CASSPETSGGPFF
CDR3 DNA: TGTGCCAGCAGTCCCGAGACTAGCGGGGGGCCATTCTTC

V gene: TRBV5-1
J gene: TRBJ2-7
D gene: TRBD2
CDR3 protein: CASSGGTSGNEQYF
CDR3 DNA: TGCGCCAGCAGCGGGGGGACTAGCGGCAACGAGCAGTACTTC

V gene: TRBV5-6
J gene: TRBJ2-7
D gene: NA
CDR3 protein: CASSPGQGGYEQYF
CDR3 DNA: TGTGCCAGCAGCCCGGGACAAGGAGGCTACGAGCAGTACTTC

V gene: TRBV18
J gene: TRBJ2-1
D gene: TRBD1
CDR3 protein: CASSPPQSGGSYNEQFF
CDR3 DNA: TGTGCCAGCTCACCACCGCAGTCAGGGGGCTCCTACAATGAGCAGTTCTTC

V gene: TRBV28
J gene: TRBJ1-2
D gene: TRBD1
CDR3 protein: CASSSSGTGIGNGYTF
CDR3 DNA: TGTGCCAGCAGTTCCTCCGGGACAGGGATCGGGAATGGCTACACCTTC

V gene: TRBV4-3
J gene: TRBJ2-3
D gene: TRBD2
CDR3 protein: CASSQGSGGRSTDTQYF
CDR3 DNA: TGCGCCAGCAGCCAAGGTAGCGGGGGCCGTAGCACAGATACGCAGTATTTT

V gene: TRBV5-1
J gene: TRBJ2-7
D gene: NA
CDR3 protein: CASSPNERGSYEQYF
CDR3 DNA: TGCGCCAGCAGCCCAAACGAAAGAGGATCCTACGAGCAGTACTTC

V gene: TRBV6-5
J gene: TRBJ1-2
D gene: NA
CDR3 protein: CASTRTGQSYGYTF
CDR3 DNA: TGTGCCAGCACCCGTACCGGACAGAGCTATGGCTACACCTTC